Following are 18 T cell receptor beta chains from one sample sequenced in a study of blood T cell repertoires in COVID-19. Sequenced by immunoSEQ multiplex PCR; TCRdb stores in-frame clones only, minus some. The sample consists of about 180,000 clones, roughly 87% of them appearing once. What was sequenced was peripheral blood. Receptors originate from a young man who had recovered from COVID-19.

Only one count was recorded for this clone. The J gene is TRBJ2-7, the V gene TRBV18; D remains ambiguous. The V gene's germline CDR1 is KGHSH and CDR2 LQKENI. The V and J ends lost 2 bases and 4 bases respectively, with 9 bases between them. This CDR3 has 13 residues. CDR3 amino acids: CASSPGDSYEQYF. The CDR3, as DNA: TGTGCCAGCTCACCAGGAGATTCTTACGAGCAGTACTTC.

The chain links TRBV5-6 to TRBJ2-2, with D perhaps matching TRBD2 (5 bases). CDR1 is SGHDT and CDR2 is YYEEEE in the germline V gene. V gave up 9 bases and J gave up 6 bases, with 18 bases separating them. The CDR3 totals 14 residues. CDR3 DNA: TGTGCCACCTCGCCCGGGGTCTCGTCCGGGGAGCTGTTTTTT. Residues: CATSPGVSSGELFF.

This rearrangement joins TRBV9 to TRBJ1-2, with D possibly matching TRBD1 (5 bases). This CDR3 has 15 amino acids. Germline values: CDR1 SGDLS, CDR2 YYNGEE. The V end lost 1 base, the J end lost 8 bases, and 18 bases lay between the germline ends. The CDR3 DNA reads TGTGCCAGCAGCGTATGGGGAGTGGGGGGTAGCGGCTACACCTTC. Amino acid sequence: CASSVWGVGGSGYTF.

This chain links TRBV7-9 with TRBJ2-1; possibly TRBD1 for D (6 bases). The germline V and J ends were trimmed by 0 bases and 12 bases, with 12 bases remaining between them. The length of the CDR3 is 13 residues. The V gene's germline CDR1 is SEHNR and CDR2 FQNEAQ (reference sequence). CDR3 bases: TGTGCCAGCAGCTTAGCCTGGACAGCTGGGCAGTTCTTC. It codes for CASSLAWTAGQFF.

The V and J genes are TRBV7-3 and TRBJ1-5, with a weak D call TRBD1 (5 bases). This CDR3 contains 14 residues. Trimming left V 8 bases short and J 6 bases short, with 17 bases between. In germline, CDR1 is SGHTA, CDR2 FQGTGA. In DNA form, the CDR3 reads TGTGCCAGCCGCCTATCGGACATTACTCAGCCCCAGCATTTT. This codes for CASRLSDITQPQHF.

The rearrangement uses TRBV19 and TRBJ1-2; 7 bases line up with TRBD1. Losses at the gene ends were 0 bases for V and 4 bases for J; bases not matched to a gene: 2. Germline V gene lookup returns CDR1 LNHDA and CDR2 SQIVND (reference sequence). This CDR3 has 14 residues. The CDR3 protein is CASSIETGTYGYTF. CDR3 in DNA: TGTGCCAGTAGTATAGAGACAGGGACCTATGGCTACACCTTC.

The J gene is TRBJ2-7, the V gene TRBV11-2; D may be TRBD2 (6 bases). Germline lookup yields CDR1 SGHAT and CDR2 FQNNGV. The CDR3 is 14 residues long. V lost 4 bases, J lost 3 bases, and 13 bases lay in between. The CDR3: CASSSRGGVYEQYF. CDR3 DNA sequence: TGTGCCAGCAGCTCCCGGGGAGGAGTCTACGAGCAGTACTTC.

The rearrangement joins TRBV7-3 to TRBJ2-2, with 12 bases matching TRBD2. This CDR3 region has 16 residues. The V gene end was trimmed by 3 bases and the J gene end by 5 bases; junction bases not matched to a gene: 4. CDR1 is SGHTA, CDR2 FQGTGA, per germline. The DNA of the CDR3 is TGTGCCAGCAGCTTGACTAGCGGGAGTGGAACCGGGGAGCTGTTTTTT. It codes for CASSLTSGSGTGELFF.

This rearrangement joins TRBV7-6 to TRBJ2-1, with a tentative D call TRBD2 (5 bases). The V gene lost 1 base and the J gene lost 0 bases, with 10 bases spanning the gap. The CDR3 covers 16 residues. Per germline, CDR1 SGHVS and CDR2 FNYEAQ. CDR3 sequence reads: CASSLGAAGSYNEQFF. CDR3 nucleotides: TGTGCCAGCAGCTTAGGAGCGGCCGGCTCCTACAATGAGCAGTTCTTC.

The rearrangement uses TRBV5-1 and TRBJ1-1; the match to TRBD1 covers 7 bases. Germline trimming cut 5 bases from V and 5 bases from J; bases unmatched to any gene: 6. Germline V lookup: CDR1 SGHRS, CDR2 YFSETQ. The CDR3 has 13 amino acids. The DNA of the CDR3 is TGCGCCAGCAGTCCCGCAGGGGGAACTGAAGCTTTCTTT. It is translated as CASSPAGGTEAFF.

The rearrangement uses TRBV29-1 and TRBJ1-1; no firm D call. Germline values: CDR1 SQVTM, CDR2 ANQGSEA. This CDR3 spans 13 amino acids. Trimming pared 1 base from V and 4 bases from J, leaving 10 bases between. The chain's CDR3 is CSVEAGRGTEAFF. CDR3 DNA: TGCAGCGTTGAAGCGGGTCGGGGCACTGAAGCTTTCTTT.

The rearrangement links TRBV19 to TRBJ2-1; TRBD2 aligns across 7 bases. CDR1 and CDR2 (germline): LNHDA, SQIVND (reference sequence). After removal of 4 bases from V and 7 bases from J, the junction contained 10 bases not matched to a gene. The CDR3 sequence is 15 residues long. The CDR3, as DNA: TGTGCCAGTAGTACTAGTCCCCGGGACTATAATGAGCAGTTCTTC. This codes for CASSTSPRDYNEQFF.

Worth noting for this clone: The CDR3 end shows no conserved phenylalanine or tryptophan, and so a read error is likely. The DNA is omitted, as the CDR3 cannot be located on it reliably, and the CDR3 follows TCRdb's listing. The CDR3 spells CASSERSTLTPRM. The chain links TRBV6-1 to TRBJ1-5; the table's TRBD1 call for D was not verified on the DNA. The germline V gene has CDR1 MNHNS and CDR2 SASEGT. The CDR3 length equals 13 residues, ends included.

The chain uses TRBV9 and TRBJ1-1; D might be TRBD1 (6 bases). Germline CDR1 is SGDLS and CDR2 is YYNGEE. Deletions cut 4 bases from V and 8 bases from J, with 18 bases between. The CDR3 consists of 14 residues. CDR3 residues: CASSTLTGNSEAFF. The CDR3, as DNA: TGTGCCAGCAGCACACTTACAGGGAATTCGGAAGCTTTCTTT.

The chain recombines TRBV6-4 with TRBJ1-1; no clear D. The germline V and J ends were trimmed by 3 bases and 5 bases, with 10 bases remaining between them. The germline CDR1 and CDR2 sequences are MRHNA and SNTAGT. The CDR3 consists of 13 residues. The CDR3 here is CASSETSFTEAFF. The CDR3, as DNA: TGTGCCAGCAGTGAAACGAGTTTTACTGAAGCTTTCTTT.

The chain joins TRBV28 to TRBJ2-5, with D tentatively TRBD2 (6 bases). Trimming shortened V by 6 bases and J by 3 bases, and 17 bases separated the two germline ends. The CDR3 totals 15 residues. Germline V gene lookup returns CDR1 MDHEN and CDR2 SYDVKM. CDR3 bases: TGTGCCAGCAGCCCATTTAGGCGGGAAGAAGAGACCCAGTACTTC. It encodes CASSPFRREEETQYF.

The V gene is TRBV7-3, the J gene TRBJ1-1; possibly TRBD1 for D (6 bases). The CDR3 has 14 residues. V was cut by 4 bases and J by 5 bases, with 14 bases left in between. Germline V CDR1 and CDR2: SGHTA, FQGTGA. The CDR3 DNA follows: TGTGCCAGCAGCTCACAGGGAAGCGGTACTGAAGCTTTCTTT. Encoded protein: CASSSQGSGTEAFF.

This chain connects TRBV18 to TRBJ1-6, with D possibly matching TRBD1 (5 bases). V lost 5 bases and J 10 bases, leaving 18 bases between the germline ends. CDR1 is KGHSH and CDR2 is LQKENI in the germline V gene. The CDR3 consists of 15 residues. Here the CDR3 reads CASSTTSGVGSPLHF. The DNA of the CDR3 is TGTGCCAGCTCAACCACATCGGGGGTTGGATCACCCCTCCACTTT.